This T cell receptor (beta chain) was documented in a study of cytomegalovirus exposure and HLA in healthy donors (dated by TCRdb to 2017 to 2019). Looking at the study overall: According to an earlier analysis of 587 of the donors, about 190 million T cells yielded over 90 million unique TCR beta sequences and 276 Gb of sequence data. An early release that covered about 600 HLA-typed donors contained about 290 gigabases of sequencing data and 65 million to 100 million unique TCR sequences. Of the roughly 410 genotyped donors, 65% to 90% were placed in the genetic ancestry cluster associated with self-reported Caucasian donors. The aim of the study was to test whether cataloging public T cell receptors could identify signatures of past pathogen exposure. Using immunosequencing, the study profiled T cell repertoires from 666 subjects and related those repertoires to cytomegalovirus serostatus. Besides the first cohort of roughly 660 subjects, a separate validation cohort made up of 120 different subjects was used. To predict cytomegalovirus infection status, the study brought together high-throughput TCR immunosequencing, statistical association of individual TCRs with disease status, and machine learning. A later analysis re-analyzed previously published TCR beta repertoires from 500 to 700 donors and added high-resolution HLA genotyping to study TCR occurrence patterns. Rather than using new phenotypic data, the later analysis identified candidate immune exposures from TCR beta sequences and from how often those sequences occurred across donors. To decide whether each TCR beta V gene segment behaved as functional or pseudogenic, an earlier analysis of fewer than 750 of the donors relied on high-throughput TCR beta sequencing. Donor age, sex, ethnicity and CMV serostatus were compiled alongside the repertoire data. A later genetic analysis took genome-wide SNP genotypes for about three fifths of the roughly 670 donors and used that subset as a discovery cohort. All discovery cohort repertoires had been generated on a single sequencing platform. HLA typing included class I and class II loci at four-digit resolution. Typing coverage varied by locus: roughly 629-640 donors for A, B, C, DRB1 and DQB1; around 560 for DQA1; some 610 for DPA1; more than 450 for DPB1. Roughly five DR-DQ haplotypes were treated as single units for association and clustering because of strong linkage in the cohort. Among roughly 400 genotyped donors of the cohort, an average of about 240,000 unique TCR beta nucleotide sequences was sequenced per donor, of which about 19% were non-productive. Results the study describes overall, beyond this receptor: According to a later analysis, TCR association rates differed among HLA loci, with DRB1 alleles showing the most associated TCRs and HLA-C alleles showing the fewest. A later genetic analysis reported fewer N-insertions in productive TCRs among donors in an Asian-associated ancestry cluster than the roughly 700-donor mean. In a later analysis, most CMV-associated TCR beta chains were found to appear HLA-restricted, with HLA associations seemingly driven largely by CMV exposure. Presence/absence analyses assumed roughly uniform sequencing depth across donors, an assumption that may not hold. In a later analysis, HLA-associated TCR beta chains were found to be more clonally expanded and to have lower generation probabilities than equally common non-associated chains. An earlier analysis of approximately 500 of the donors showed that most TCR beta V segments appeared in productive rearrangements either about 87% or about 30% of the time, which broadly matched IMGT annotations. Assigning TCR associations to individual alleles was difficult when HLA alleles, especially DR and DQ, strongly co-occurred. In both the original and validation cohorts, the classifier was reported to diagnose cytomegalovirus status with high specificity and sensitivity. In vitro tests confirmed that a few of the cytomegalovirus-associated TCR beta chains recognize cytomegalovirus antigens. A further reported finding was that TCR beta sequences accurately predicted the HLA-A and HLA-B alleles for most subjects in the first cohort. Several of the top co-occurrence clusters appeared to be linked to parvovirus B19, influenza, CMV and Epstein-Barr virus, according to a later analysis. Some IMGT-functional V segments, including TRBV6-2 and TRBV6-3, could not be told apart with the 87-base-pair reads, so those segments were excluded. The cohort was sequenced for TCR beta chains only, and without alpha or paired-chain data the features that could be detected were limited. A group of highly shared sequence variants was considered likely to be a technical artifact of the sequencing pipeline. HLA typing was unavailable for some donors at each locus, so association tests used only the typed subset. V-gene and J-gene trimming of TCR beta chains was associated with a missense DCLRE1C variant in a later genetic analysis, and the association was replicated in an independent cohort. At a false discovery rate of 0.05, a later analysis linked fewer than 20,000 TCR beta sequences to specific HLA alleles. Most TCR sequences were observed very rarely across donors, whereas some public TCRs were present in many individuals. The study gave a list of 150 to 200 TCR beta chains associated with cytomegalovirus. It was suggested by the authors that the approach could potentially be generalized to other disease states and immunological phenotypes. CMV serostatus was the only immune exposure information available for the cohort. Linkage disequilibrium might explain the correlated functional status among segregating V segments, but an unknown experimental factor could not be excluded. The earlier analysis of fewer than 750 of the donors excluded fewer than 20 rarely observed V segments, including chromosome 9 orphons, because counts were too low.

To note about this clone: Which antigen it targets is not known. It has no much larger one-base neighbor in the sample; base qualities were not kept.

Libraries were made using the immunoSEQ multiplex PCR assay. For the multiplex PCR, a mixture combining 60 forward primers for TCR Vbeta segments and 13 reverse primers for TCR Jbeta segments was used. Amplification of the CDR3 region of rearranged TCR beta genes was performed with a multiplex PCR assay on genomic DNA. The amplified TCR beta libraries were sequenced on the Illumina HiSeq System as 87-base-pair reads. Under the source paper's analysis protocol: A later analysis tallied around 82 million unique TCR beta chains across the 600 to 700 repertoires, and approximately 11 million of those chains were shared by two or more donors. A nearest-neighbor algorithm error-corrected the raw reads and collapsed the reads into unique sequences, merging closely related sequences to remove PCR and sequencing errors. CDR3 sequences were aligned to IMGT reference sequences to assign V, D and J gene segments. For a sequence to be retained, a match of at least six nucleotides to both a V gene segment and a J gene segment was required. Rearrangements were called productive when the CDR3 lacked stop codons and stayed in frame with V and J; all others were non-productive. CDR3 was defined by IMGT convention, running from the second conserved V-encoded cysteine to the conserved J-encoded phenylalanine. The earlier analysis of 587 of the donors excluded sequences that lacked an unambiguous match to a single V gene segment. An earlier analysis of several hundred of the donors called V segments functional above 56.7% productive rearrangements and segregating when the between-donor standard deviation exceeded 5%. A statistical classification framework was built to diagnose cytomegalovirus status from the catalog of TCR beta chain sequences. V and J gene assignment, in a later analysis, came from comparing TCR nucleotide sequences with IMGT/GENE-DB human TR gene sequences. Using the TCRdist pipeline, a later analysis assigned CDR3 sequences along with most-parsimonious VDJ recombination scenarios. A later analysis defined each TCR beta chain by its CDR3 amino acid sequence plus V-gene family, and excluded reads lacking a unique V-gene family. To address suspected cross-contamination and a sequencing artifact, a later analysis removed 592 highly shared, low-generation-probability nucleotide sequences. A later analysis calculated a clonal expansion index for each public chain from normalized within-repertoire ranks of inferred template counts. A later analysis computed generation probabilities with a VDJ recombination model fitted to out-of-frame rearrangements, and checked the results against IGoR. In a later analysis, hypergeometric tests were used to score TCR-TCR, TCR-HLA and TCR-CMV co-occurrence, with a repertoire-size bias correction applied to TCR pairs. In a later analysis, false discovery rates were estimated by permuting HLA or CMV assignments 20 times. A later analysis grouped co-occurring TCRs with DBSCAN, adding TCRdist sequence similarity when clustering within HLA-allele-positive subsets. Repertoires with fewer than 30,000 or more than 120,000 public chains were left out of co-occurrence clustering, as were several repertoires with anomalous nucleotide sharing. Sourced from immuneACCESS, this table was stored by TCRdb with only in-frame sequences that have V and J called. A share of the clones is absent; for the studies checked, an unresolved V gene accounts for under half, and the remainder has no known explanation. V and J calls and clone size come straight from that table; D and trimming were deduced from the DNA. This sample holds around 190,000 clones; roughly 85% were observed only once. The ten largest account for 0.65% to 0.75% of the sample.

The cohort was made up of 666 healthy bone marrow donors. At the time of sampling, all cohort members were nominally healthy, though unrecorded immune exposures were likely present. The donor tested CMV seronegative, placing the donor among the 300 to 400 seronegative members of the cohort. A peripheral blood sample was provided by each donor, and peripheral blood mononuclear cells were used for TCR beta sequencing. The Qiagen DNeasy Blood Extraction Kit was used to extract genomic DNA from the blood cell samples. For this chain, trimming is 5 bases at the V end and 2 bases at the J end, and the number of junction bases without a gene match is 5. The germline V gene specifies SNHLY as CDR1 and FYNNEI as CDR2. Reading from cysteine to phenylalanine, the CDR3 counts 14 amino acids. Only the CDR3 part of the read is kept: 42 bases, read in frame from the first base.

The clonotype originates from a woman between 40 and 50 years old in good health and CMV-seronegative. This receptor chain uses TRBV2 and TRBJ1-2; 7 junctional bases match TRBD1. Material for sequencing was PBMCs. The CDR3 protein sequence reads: CASSRDSGNYGYTF. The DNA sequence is TGTGCCAGCAGTAGGGACAGCGGAAACTATGGCTACACCTTC. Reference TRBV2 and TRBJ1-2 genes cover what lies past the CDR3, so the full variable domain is EPEVTQTPSHQVTQMGQEVILRCVPISNHLYFYWYRQILGQKVEFLVSFYNNEISEKSEIFDDQFSVERPDGSNFTLKIRSTKLEDSAMYFCASSRDSGNYGYTFGSGTRLTVV.